This TCR beta chain was obtained from a study of a mutant IDH1 vaccine in newly diagnosed glioma. Study background: Radiotherapy, temozolomide, or both had been given previously, and both were given to most.

V lost 1 base, J lost 7 bases, and 4 bases lay in between. CDR1 LGHNT and CDR2 FRNRAP come from the germline V gene. The CDR3 consists of 12 residues. Time point in this sample: baseline, week 1 (first vaccination visit). The treatment was: pre-vaccination baseline after standard-of-care therapy. Study outcomes and limitations: Changes to the top peripheral T cell clonotypes appeared unrelated to pseudoprogression.

The table came from immunoSEQ multiplex PCR; TCRdb's copy has only in-frame clones and leaves some out. In the table there are over 75,000 clones, approximately 90% of which are singletons. This clone has just one count. Its antigen remains unidentified. The chain joins TRBV12-5 to TRBJ2-2; D gene unclear. This material consisted of PBMCs, taken from a glioma patient treated with radiotherapy, temozolomide or both. The TCR was taken from a woman aged 50 to 60 with glioma. CDR3 loop: CASGLDGGELFF. The CDR3 DNA reads TGTGCTAGTGGTTTGGACGGCGGGGAGCTGTTTTTT.